This T cell receptor beta chain was retrieved from a study of T-cell memory formation after mild COVID-19. The wider study: Across donors, TCR clusters were largely donor specific. Study findings and constraints: CM and EM subsets held most contracting CD4+ clones; EMRA held CD8+ ones. Cross-reactive memory apparently joined, as some responding clones appeared in pre-infection memory.

Points on this clonotype: Its antigen is unidentified.

TCRdb independently ran MiXCR on the 5' RACE reads; one entry per CDR3 protein. The sample lists roughly 620,000 distinct CDR3 sequences; 15% to 20% were seen once. The ends lost 5 bases at V and 2 bases at J; junction bases unmatched: 4. CDR3 length: 14 residues. In germline, CDR1 is SGHTA, CDR2 FQGNSA. The chain has TRBV7-2 and TRBJ2-3; TRBD1 matches at 7 bases. This TCR derives from an adult woman who had mild COVID-19 (a few samples of this study predate the infection). Cell type and time point are not known. The sample taken for sequencing was PBMCs or a T cell subset sorted from them (not recorded which). The CDR3 nucleotides read TGTGCCAGCAGCGAGGACAGGACCACAGATACGCAGTATTTT. This sequence encodes CASSEDRTTDTQYF. The whole variable domain, filled in from reference TRBV7-2 and TRBJ2-3, reads GAGVSQSPSNKVTEKGKDVELRCDPISGHTALYWYRQSLGQGLEFLIYFQGNSAPDKSGLPSDRFSAERTGGSVSTLTIQRTQQEDSAVYLCASSEDRTTDTQYFGPGTRLTVL.